Listed below are T cell receptor beta chains from one sample, sequenced in a study of blood T cell repertoires in COVID-19. Sequenced by immunoSEQ multiplex PCR; TCRdb stores in-frame clones only, minus some. The sample lists around 150,000 clones, around 79% occurring once. The sample was peripheral blood. All receptors come from a man aged 50 to 59 with active or convalescent COVID-19. The CDR3 runs from the conserved cysteine through the conserved F or W. Each record gives: clone size, V gene, J gene, D gene, CDR3 DNA, CDR3 protein. D genes are given only for firm matches. Where a row states a size, it is once, few, many or the class of an expanded clone; other rows omit it.

abundance: few; v_gene: TRBV10-2; j_gene: TRBJ1-5; d_gene: NA; CDR3nt: TGCGCCAGCAGTGACCCAGGGAACAATCAGCCCCAGCATTTT; CDR3aa: CASSDPGNNQPQHF
abundance: NA; v_gene: TRBV5-4; j_gene: TRBJ2-1; d_gene: NA; CDR3nt: TGTGCCAGCAGCTTACGACAGGCCTACAATGAGCAGTTCTTC; CDR3aa: CASSLRQAYNEQFF
abundance: NA; v_gene: TRBV6-5; j_gene: TRBJ1-1; d_gene: NA; CDR3nt: TGTGCCAGCATGGGGGGTCTGAACACTGAAGCTTTCTTT; CDR3aa: CASMGGLNTEAFF
abundance: NA; v_gene: TRBV3-1/TRBV3-2; j_gene: TRBJ2-5; d_gene: TRBD2; CDR3nt: TGTGCCAGCAGCCAATCTAGCGGGAGACACGCGGAGACCCAGTACTTC; CDR3aa: CASSQSSGRHAETQYF
abundance: few; v_gene: TRBV19; j_gene: TRBJ2-3; d_gene: TRBD1; CDR3nt: TGTGCCAGTAGTATATTAGACAGGGGGACAGATACGCAGTATTTT; CDR3aa: CASSILDRGTDTQYF
abundance: NA; v_gene: TRBV12-3/TRBV12-4; j_gene: TRBJ1-1; d_gene: NA; CDR3nt: TGTGCCAGCAGTTTAGGAGTGAGCACTGAAGCTTTCTTT; CDR3aa: CASSLGVSTEAFF
abundance: few; v_gene: TRBV29-1; j_gene: TRBJ2-7; d_gene: TRBD1; CDR3nt: TGCAGCGCGACTGTGACAGGGCCCTACGAGCAGTACTTC; CDR3aa: CSATVTGPYEQYF
abundance: NA; v_gene: TRBV24-1; j_gene: TRBJ2-7; d_gene: NA; CDR3nt: TGTGCCACCAGTGCCCCGGGGACAACGATTTACGAGCAGTACTTC; CDR3aa: CATSAPGTTIYEQYF
abundance: NA; v_gene: TRBV28; j_gene: TRBJ1-6; d_gene: NA; CDR3nt: TGTGCCAGCAGTTTTTTCAGGGGAATAGATAATTCACCCCTCCACTTT; CDR3aa: CASSFFRGIDNSPLHF
abundance: NA; v_gene: TRBV19; j_gene: TRBJ1-5; d_gene: NA; CDR3nt: TGTGCCAGTAGTATTATGACAGCCTATAGCAATCAGCCCCAGCATTTT; CDR3aa: CASSIMTAYSNQPQHF
abundance: NA; v_gene: TRBV5-6; j_gene: TRBJ1-2; d_gene: NA; CDR3nt: TGTGCCAGCAGCGTGATACTAGCTAACTATGGCTACACCTTC; CDR3aa: CASSVILANYGYTF
abundance: NA; v_gene: TRBV5-4; j_gene: TRBJ2-3; d_gene: TRBD2; CDR3nt: TGTGCCAGCAGCTTGGTCCCGGGACTAGCGGCCACAGATACGCAGTATTTT; CDR3aa: CASSLVPGLAATDTQYF
abundance: few; v_gene: TRBV9; j_gene: TRBJ1-6; d_gene: NA; CDR3nt: TGTGCCAGCAGCGTACTGGGGGCTCCCTCCTATAATTCACCCCTCCACTTT; CDR3aa: CASSVLGAPSYNSPLHF
abundance: NA; v_gene: TRBV6-5; j_gene: TRBJ2-7; d_gene: NA; CDR3nt: TGTGCCACCAGCGGGACACTCCTTGGGGAGCAGTACTTC; CDR3aa: CATSGTLLGEQYF
abundance: NA; v_gene: TRBV7-8; j_gene: TRBJ2-3; d_gene: NA; CDR3nt: TGTGCCAGCAGCTCTCAAGGGGTGGATACGCAGTATTTT; CDR3aa: CASSSQGVDTQYF
abundance: NA; v_gene: TRBV28; j_gene: TRBJ2-7; d_gene: NA; CDR3nt: TGTGCCAGCAGCTACCTAGTGGGGGCCGAGCAGTACTTC; CDR3aa: CASSYLVGAEQYF
abundance: NA; v_gene: TRBV27; j_gene: TRBJ2-6; d_gene: TRBD1; CDR3nt: TGTGCCAGCAGCCTCTATCCGGGACAGGGACATTCTGGGGCCAACGTCCTGACTTTC; CDR3aa: CASSLYPGQGHSGANVLTF
abundance: few; v_gene: TRBV28; j_gene: TRBJ2-7; d_gene: TRBD2; CDR3nt: TGTGCCAGCAGTTCCCCAATCACTAGCGGAGATTACGAGCAGTACTTC; CDR3aa: CASSSPITSGDYEQYF
abundance: NA; v_gene: TRBV18; j_gene: TRBJ2-2; d_gene: NA; CDR3nt: TGTGCCAGCTCACCGATGCGGGATGGCACCGGGGAGCTGTTTTTT; CDR3aa: CASSPMRDGTGELFF
abundance: once; v_gene: TRBV27; j_gene: TRBJ2-5; d_gene: TRBD2; CDR3nt: TGTGCCACCACGGGGGCGGGAGGGGGAGAGACCCAGTACTTC; CDR3aa: CATTGAGGGETQYF
abundance: NA; v_gene: TRBV29-1; j_gene: TRBJ2-5; d_gene: NA; CDR3nt: TGCAGCGAGACTTTGCGGGTTGGGGGCGGGGAGACCCAGTACTTC; CDR3aa: CSETLRVGGGETQYF
abundance: NA; v_gene: TRBV19; j_gene: TRBJ2-3; d_gene: NA; CDR3nt: TGTGCCAGTAGTGCCCCCGGGCGGGATTATGCAGATACGCAGTATTTT; CDR3aa: CASSAPGRDYADTQYF
abundance: NA; v_gene: TRBV19; j_gene: TRBJ1-5; d_gene: NA; CDR3nt: TGTGCCAGCCTCCATTCAGGGGTTGGTAGCAATCAGCCCCAGCATTTT; CDR3aa: CASLHSGVGSNQPQHF
abundance: NA; v_gene: TRBV5-1; j_gene: TRBJ2-7; d_gene: NA; CDR3nt: TGCGCCAGCAGCTTGCCCAGCTACGAGCAGTACTTC; CDR3aa: CASSLPSYEQYF
abundance: NA; v_gene: TRBV27; j_gene: TRBJ2-7; d_gene: TRBD2; CDR3nt: TGTGCCAGCAGTAAACCGGGACTAGCGGGGGAGCAGTACTTC; CDR3aa: CASSKPGLAGEQYF
abundance: NA; v_gene: TRBV28; j_gene: TRBJ1-4; d_gene: NA; CDR3nt: TGTGCCAGCAGACTGATATCAACTAATGAAAAACTGTTTTTT; CDR3aa: CASRLISTNEKLFF
abundance: NA; v_gene: TRBV5-1; j_gene: TRBJ2-5; d_gene: TRBD2; CDR3nt: TGCGCCAGCAGCTTTACTAGCGCGCAGACCCAGTACTTC; CDR3aa: CASSFTSAQTQYF
abundance: NA; v_gene: TRBV28; j_gene: TRBJ1-1; d_gene: NA; CDR3nt: TGTGCCAGCAGCGAAAGGCAGGGAGCTTTCTTT; CDR3aa: CASSERQGAFF